One and the same sample provided the 20 T cell receptor beta chains below, sequenced in a study of CD8 T cells in ankylosing spondylitis. Study outcomes and limitations: For ankylosing spondylitis blood, a TCR beta motif of about eight highly homologous variants appeared characteristic.

Via MiXCR, TCRdb re-called the 5' RACE reads, giving one row per CDR3 protein. Of about 500,000 distinct CDR3 sequences detected, approximately 5% appear once; the ten largest clones hold under 4.5%. No antigens are known for them. The material sequenced was blood, either unsorted or a sorted T cell fraction (not recorded which). Every receptor here comes from a male donor with ankylosing spondylitis.

This clonotype has ten or more counts. The V gene is TRBV20-1, the J gene TRBJ2-1; 7 bases agree with TRBD1. Germline CDR1 is DFQATT and CDR2 is SNEGSKA (reference sequence). The CDR3 spans 12 residues. Unmatched junction bases numbered 14, after V lost 5 bases and J lost 16 bases. The CDR3 region is CSASILTGRVFF. The DNA for the CDR3 is TGCAGTGCTTCAATCCTGACAGGGCGAGTCTTCTTC.

This clonotype has ten or more counts. The chain links TRBV6-1 to TRBJ2-1; 10 nucleotides align to TRBD1. The length of the CDR3 is 15 residues. Losses at the gene ends were 2 bases for V and 7 bases for J; bases not matched to a gene: 5. CDR1 MNHNS and CDR2 SASEGT come from the germline V gene. The chain's CDR3 is CASSERDRGRNEQFF. The CDR3 DNA reads TGTGCCAGCAGTGAACGGGACAGGGGAAGGAATGAGCAGTTCTTC.

This clonotype was seen many times. In nucleotides, the CDR3 is TGTGCCAGCAGTTACCACGGAGGGCTGAACACCGGGGAGCTGTTTTTT. It codes for CASSYHGGLNTGELFF. The rearrangement links TRBV6-5 to TRBJ2-2; possibly TRBD2 for D (6 bases). The CDR3 covers 16 residues. From germline, CDR1 is MNHEY and CDR2 SVGAGI. V lost 2 bases and J lost 1, with 11 bases in between.

This clonotype was found many times. The chain recombines TRBV28 with TRBJ2-7; D ambiguous. The CDR3 consists of 13 residues. Per the germline V gene, CDR1 is MDHEN and CDR2 is SYDVKM. V lost 5 bases and J 1 base, leaving 9 bases between the germline ends. CDR3 DNA: TGTGCCAGCAGTCCCGACCTTTCCTACGAGCAGTACTTC. As protein: CASSPDLSYEQYF.

Worth noting for this clonotype: This clone may be a read error of a much larger clone one base away. This chain joins TRBV20-1 and TRBJ2-3, with TRBD2 as a possible D gene (7 bases). This CDR3 contains 14 residues. The germline gives CDR1 DFQATT, CDR2 SNEGSKA (reference sequence). The CDR3 loop is CSAGGGMDTDAQYF. DNA of the CDR3: TGCAGTGCGGGAGGGGGGATGGACACAGATGCGCAGTATTTT.

This clonotype was seen repeatedly, ten times or more. This chain joins TRBV20-1 and TRBJ2-3; the match to TRBD1 covers 9 bases. CDR1 DFQATT and CDR2 SNEGSKA come from the germline V gene (reference sequence). This CDR3 comprises 13 residues. The CDR3 sequence: CRITGGNTDTQYF. In nucleotides, the CDR3 is TGCAGGATAACAGGGGGCAATACAGATACGCAGTATTTT.

This clonotype came up many times. The rearrangement links TRBV20-1 to TRBJ1-2; no firm D call. The CDR3 spans 14 residues. The V end lost 1 base, the J end lost 8 bases, and 17 bases lay between the germline ends. Germline CDR1 reads DFQATT; CDR2 reads SNEGSKA (reference sequence). The CDR3 loop reads CSARAASTAMGYTF. CDR3 DNA sequence: TGCAGTGCTAGAGCTGCTTCCACCGCTATGGGCTACACCTTC.

This clonotype was seen many times. The V call is TRBV7-9, the J call TRBJ2-7, with 8 positions matching TRBD2. CDR1 and CDR2 from the germline V gene are SEHNR and FQNEAQ (reference sequence). The J segment lost 0 bases and the V segment lost 4 bases, leaving 8 bases of the junction unmatched. This CDR3 has 16 residues. The CDR3 bases are TGTGCCAGCAGCTCCAGCGGGGGCGCGAGCTCCTACGAGCAGTACTTC. Amino acids: CASSSSGGASSYEQYF.

The table lists this clonotype with many counts. The V and J genes are TRBV6-5 and TRBJ2-1, with 8 bases matching TRBD2. The germline V gene encodes CDR1 MNHEY and CDR2 SVGAGI. J was trimmed by 5 bases and V by 3 bases; bases with no gene match: 15. This CDR3 spans 18 amino acids. This chain's CDR3 is CASSYEGKPGGRNNEQFF. The DNA for the CDR3 is TGTGCCAGCAGTTATGAGGGGAAACCGGGAGGGCGCAACAATGAGCAGTTCTTC.

In its sample, this clonotype was seen many times. The chain recombines TRBV5-1 with TRBJ1-1, with 7 positions matching TRBD1. The CDR3 sequence is 15 residues long. J was trimmed by 0 bases and V by 4 bases; bases with no gene match: 6. From germline, CDR1 is SGHRS and CDR2 YFSETQ. CDR3 DNA: TGCGCCAGCAGCCGTGGACAGGCTATGAACACTGAAGCTTTCTTT. Residues: CASSRGQAMNTEAFF.

This clonotype was seen at least ten times. The chain is built from TRBV27 and TRBJ2-7; a possible D gene is TRBD1 (7 bases). Trimming removed 5 bases at V and 5 bases at J, with 13 bases between. The CDR3 runs to 13 residues. CDR1 and CDR2 from the germline V gene are MNHEY and SMNVEV (reference sequence). The CDR3, as DNA: TGTGCCAGCAGTCCCACAGGGGAGGACGAGCAGTACTTC. Protein sequence: CASSPTGEDEQYF.

This chain links TRBV11-2 with TRBJ2-1; D is possibly TRBD2 (5 bases). The CDR3 has 18 residues. The V end was cut by 0 bases, the J end by 1 base, with 16 bases between. Germline V gene sequence: CDR1 SGHAT, CDR2 FQNNGV. The CDR3 DNA is TGTGCCAGCAGCTTAGATCGTGCGGCGGGCGTATCCTACAATGAGCAGTTCTTC. Translation: CASSLDRAAGVSYNEQFF.

This chain links TRBV5-1 with TRBJ2-1; D gene unclear. CDR1 is SGHRS and CDR2 is YFSETQ in the germline V gene. V dropped 7 bases and J dropped 8 bases, with 22 bases sitting between them. The CDR3 covers 15 residues. The CDR3 loop is CASLLDSRKNHEQFF. CDR3 coding DNA: TGCGCCAGCCTCCTTGACTCCCGTAAGAACCATGAGCAGTTCTTC.

This clonotype was observed at least ten times. The chain is built from TRBV11-2 and TRBJ2-7; 8 bases map to TRBD2. The ends lost 1 base at V and 6 bases at J; junction bases unmatched: 8. This CDR3 contains 15 residues. CDR1 and CDR2 from the germline V gene are SGHAT and FQNNGV. The CDR3 here is CASSLAGREVSEQYF. The CDR3 DNA reads TGTGCCAGCAGCTTAGCCGGGCGGGAGGTATCCGAGCAGTACTTC.

The chain combines TRBV20-1 with TRBJ2-1, with D tentatively TRBD1 (5 bases). The CDR3 runs 15 residues. Deletions cut 4 bases from V and 6 bases from J, with 19 bases between. CDR1 and CDR2 from the germline V gene are DFQATT and SNEGSKA (reference sequence). CDR3 nucleotides: TGCAGTGCTAACGGACCTCACAGGCCGGTCAATGAGCAGTTCTTC. Translating gives CSANGPHRPVNEQFF.

This clonotype was detected many times. The CDR3 sequence is CASSFPKRQGTYEQYF. CDR3 coding DNA: TGTGCCAGCAGTTTCCCCAAAAGACAGGGAACCTACGAGCAGTACTTC. The rearrangement links TRBV28 to TRBJ2-7, with 7 bases fitting TRBD1. There are 16 residues in the CDR3. CDR1 and CDR2 from the germline V gene are MDHEN and SYDVKM. Losses at the gene ends were 3 bases for V and 2 bases for J; bases not matched to a gene: 10.

This clonotype was found many times. V is TRBV25-1 and J is TRBJ1-3, with a weak D call TRBD1 (5 bases). Deletions cut 4 bases from V and 0 bases from J, with 13 bases between. CDR1 and CDR2 from the germline V gene are MGHDK and SYGVNS. The CDR3 totals 16 residues. The CDR3 here is CASSAHLGRSGNTIYF. The DNA of the CDR3 is TGTGCCAGCAGTGCTCACTTGGGACGCTCTGGAAACACCATATATTTT.

This clonotype was seen ten or more times. The rearrangement joins TRBV5-1 to TRBJ2-1; 7 bases match TRBD1. Germline CDR1 reads SGHRS; CDR2 reads YFSETQ. Germline trimming cut 1 base from V and 5 bases from J; bases unmatched to any gene: 6. The CDR3 is made up of 15 amino acids. The CDR3 DNA sequence: TGCGCCAGCAGCTTGCCGGGACAGCCGAACAATGAGCAGTTCTTC. Amino acids: CASSLPGQPNNEQFF.

This rearrangement joins TRBV6-2 or TRBV6-3 to TRBJ2-7; 9 bases are shared with TRBD1. The CDR3 runs to 13 residues. Trimming removed 6 bases from V and 3 bases from J; junction bases left unmatched: 3. CDR1 is MNHEY and CDR2 is SVGEGT in the germline V gene. In nucleotides, the CDR3 is TGTGCCAGCAGATCGGGACAGGGCTACGAGCAGTACTTC. It codes for CASRSGQGYEQYF.

The table lists this clonotype with many counts. The V call is TRBV6-2 or TRBV6-3, the J call TRBJ2-5; D is unclear. Trimming removed 0 bases at V and 5 bases at J, with 7 bases between. CDR1 and CDR2 (germline): MNHEY, SVGEGT. CDR3 size: 13 residues. CDR3 nucleotide sequence: TGTGCCAGCAGTTACTCAATTCTGGAGACCCAGTACTTC. Translating it yields CASSYSILETQYF.